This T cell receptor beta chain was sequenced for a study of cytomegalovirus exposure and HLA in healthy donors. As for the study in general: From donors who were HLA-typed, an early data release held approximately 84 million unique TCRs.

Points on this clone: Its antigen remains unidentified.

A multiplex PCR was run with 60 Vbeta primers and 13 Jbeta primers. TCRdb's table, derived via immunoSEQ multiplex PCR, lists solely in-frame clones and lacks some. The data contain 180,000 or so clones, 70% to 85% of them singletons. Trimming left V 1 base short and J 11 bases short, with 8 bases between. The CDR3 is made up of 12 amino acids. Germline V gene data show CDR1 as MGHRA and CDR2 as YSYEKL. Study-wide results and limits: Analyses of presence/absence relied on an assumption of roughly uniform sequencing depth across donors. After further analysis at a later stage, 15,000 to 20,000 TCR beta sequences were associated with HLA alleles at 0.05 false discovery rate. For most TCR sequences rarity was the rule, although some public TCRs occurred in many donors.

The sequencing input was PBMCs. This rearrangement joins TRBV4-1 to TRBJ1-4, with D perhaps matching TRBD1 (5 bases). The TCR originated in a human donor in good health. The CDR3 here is CASSQARGKLFF. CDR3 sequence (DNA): TGCGCCAGCAGCCAAGCCCGGGGGAAACTGTTTTTT.